The clone carrying this T cell receptor beta chain was seen a few times. What it binds is unknown. The sequenced template was cDNA made from the entire isolated RNA. This table comes from immunoSEQ multiplex PCR, and its TCRdb copy is limited to in-frame clones, with some not included. This table has some 370,000 clones, around 10% appearing once. Germline V gene data show CDR1 as SGDLS and CDR2 as YYNGEE. The CDR3 sequence is 15 residues long. Trimming removed 7 bases from V and 3 bases from J; junction bases left unmatched: 11. The data originate from a study of beta chain features in type 1 diabetes. General study results and limits: cDNA-based reads could over-represent cells with high TCR expression. Researchers report that Type 1 diabetes patients had moderately but significantly shorter TCRB CDR3s across all four CD4+ subsets.

Material for sequencing was central memory CD4+ T cells from blood. This clonotype was sampled from a man in his thirties or forties with type 1 diabetes. The rearrangement joins TRBV9 to TRBJ2-7; 9 nucleotides agree with TRBD1. CDR3 residues: CASSPPGQGSYEQYF. The DNA for the CDR3 is TGTGCCAGCTCACCGCCGGGACAGGGAAGCTACGAGCAGTACTTC.